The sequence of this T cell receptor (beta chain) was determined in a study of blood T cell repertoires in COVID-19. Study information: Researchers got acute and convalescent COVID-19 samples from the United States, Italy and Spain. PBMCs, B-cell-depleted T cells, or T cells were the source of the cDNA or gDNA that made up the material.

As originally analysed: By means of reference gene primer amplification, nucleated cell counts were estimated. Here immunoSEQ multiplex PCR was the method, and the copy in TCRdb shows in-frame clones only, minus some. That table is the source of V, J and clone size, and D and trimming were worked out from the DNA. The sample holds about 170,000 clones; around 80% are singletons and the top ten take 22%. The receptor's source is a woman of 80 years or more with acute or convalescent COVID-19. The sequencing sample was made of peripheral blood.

For the CDR3, the DNA is TGTGCCAGCAGCTTAGTAGCCTCTAGAGGCGAGACCCAGTACTTC. Protein sequence: CASSLVASRGETQYF. V usage is TRBV13 and J usage is TRBJ2-5; D is unresolved. Germline V CDR1 and CDR2: PRHDT, FYEKMQ (reference sequence). This CDR3 is built from 15 residues. With 1 base removed from V and 5 bases from J, the gap between germline ends came to 14 bases.